This T cell receptor (beta chain) was documented in a study of T cell repertoires in cytomegalovirus infection (dated by TCRdb to about 2019). A note on the overall study: Because public TCR beta signatures pointed to carriage of CMV infection together with the matching HLA type, the HLA type of each donor mattered for the analysis.

This sample was sequenced with an Illumina HiSeq 1500. TCRdb reanalyzed the raw reads on its own, using fastp at Q25 for trimming and MiXCR for clone calling, and kept in-frame beta chains. Entries that share a CDR3 protein sequence are merged under the most common genes and DNA. The sample records roughly 640,000 distinct CDR3 sequences, 24% of which are singletons. Clones ranked in the top ten supply 8% of the sample. At least ten counts were recorded for this clonotype. The clone's antigen remains unknown. The record has no base qualities; no much larger clone is one base away. Trimming at the junction amounts to 6 bases on V and 2 bases on J, and the germline ends lie 21 bases apart. According to the germline V gene, CDR1 reads SGHTA and CDR2 reads FQGNSA. From its cysteine to its phenylalanine, the CDR3 spans 17 amino acids. CDR3 DNA only is kept here, 51 bases in frame from base 1. General study outcomes and caveats: Carriers of CMV infection plus the relevant HLA type were discriminated by the cumulative frequency of public TCR beta family members in the study cohort and in an independent approximately 340-donor cohort. The ex vivo response was dominated by HLA-C-restricted CMV-specific TCR beta clonotypes, and the single most frequent clonotype in two of eight donors was supplied by these HLA-C-restricted clonotypes.

This sequence originates from a human donor in good health (CMV status not recorded). Some clones in this sample may be carry-over from other donors' samples. The chain is assembled from TRBV7-2 and TRBJ2-3, with the D segment identity uncertain. The specimen sequenced was CD8+ T cells from PBMCs. CDR3 protein: CASRVWDTDTSTDTQYF. DNA sequence: TGTGCCAGCAGGGTTTGGGATACCGACACTTCCACAGATACGCAGTATTTT.